This T cell receptor beta chain was retrieved from a study of T cells in Graves' hyperthyroidism and ophthalmopathy. CDR3 length: 14 residues. The V end lost 3 bases, the J end lost 9 bases, and 12 bases lay between the germline ends. CDR1 and CDR2 from the germline V gene are ENHRY and SYGVKD. Amplification of TCR beta CDR3 regions used RNA as the template. The HTBI set primed first-round TCR CDR3 RT-PCR. TCRdb re-called the multiplex PCR reads with MiXCR, one entry per CDR3 protein. The data hold fewer than 350,000 distinct CDR3 sequences, with roughly 23% observed a single time. The definition of stable Graves' hyperthyroidism was no ophthalmopathy progression within 18 months. This clonotype has more than one count but fewer than ten.

The chain couples TRBV10-3 to TRBJ1-6; no reliable D call. The source material was blood. The sequence derives from a woman aged 50 to 60 with Graves' hyperthyroidism. CDR3 in DNA: TGTGCCATCAGTGAAAGGGAGTCCATTTCACCCCTCCACTTT. It specifies CAISERESISPLHF.